The 7 T cell receptor beta chains below were found in one sample sequenced in a study of memory B cells and T cells in multiple sclerosis. The protocol was immunoSEQ multiplex PCR, while the TCRdb copy is restricted to in-frame clones and leaves out a portion. The data show approximately 14,000 clones, about 70% seen once. Source material: memory (CD45RO+) CD4+ T cells from blood. The receptors were gathered from a human donor with multiple sclerosis.

J is TRBJ1-2 and V is TRBV28; no definite D call. The length of the CDR3 is 13 residues. V was pared by 6 bases and J by 5 bases, with 13 bases between. The germline CDR1 and CDR2 sequences are MDHEN and SYDVKM. The CDR3 DNA is TGTGCCAGCAGCCAGATAACCCTTTATGGCTACACCTTC. Translation: CASSQITLYGYTF.

This clone has a handful of counts. The V and J genes are TRBV6-5 and TRBJ1-2; no definite D call. V lost 6 bases to trimming and J lost 4 bases, with 15 bases between them. The CDR3 sequence is 14 residues long. Germline CDR1 MNHEY, CDR2 SVGAGI. The CDR3, as DNA: TGTGCCAGCAGACGCCTAGGCGACGGCTATGGCTACACCTTC. It specifies CASRRLGDGYGYTF.

The sample holds a few counts of this clone. This chain links TRBV4-1 with TRBJ2-3; 10 nucleotides align to TRBD2. CDR1 and CDR2 (germline): MGHRA, YSYEKL. The V segment lost 2 bases and the J segment 1 base; nucleotides outside the gene matches: 12. CDR3 length: 19 amino acids. The CDR3 here is CASSQTPAAGGFRTDTQYF. CDR3 nucleotide sequence: TGCGCCAGCAGCCAAACACCGGCAGCGGGAGGGTTCCGCACAGATACGCAGTATTTT.

This clone came up a few times. V is TRBV6-1 and J is TRBJ2-3, with 7 bases aligning to TRBD2. The CDR3 runs to 14 residues. J was trimmed by 5 bases and V by 8 bases; bases with no gene match: 10. Germline V gene sequence: CDR1 MNHNS, CDR2 SASEGT. This CDR3 is CASLRELFGDTQYF. CDR3 sequence (DNA): TGTGCCAGCCTGCGGGAGTTGTTCGGAGATACGCAGTATTTT.

The chain couples TRBV28 to TRBJ2-3; 7 nucleotides agree with TRBD1. The length of the CDR3 is 15 residues. CDR1 is MDHEN, CDR2 SYDVKM, per germline. J lost 6 bases, V lost 7 bases, and 13 bases had no gene match. CDR3 bases: TGTGCCAGCAACCCCCTCGGGCAGGGGGATGATACGCAGTATTTT. Amino acid sequence: CASNPLGQGDDTQYF.

The genes are TRBV29-1 and TRBJ2-3, with a weak D call TRBD2 (7 bases). The germline CDR1 and CDR2 sequences are SQVTM and ANQGSEA. The CDR3 sequence is 15 residues long. V was shortened by 7 bases and J by 7 bases, with 24 bases between the two germline ends. CDR3: CSAPTRGGRENTQYF. The CDR3 nucleotides read TGCAGCGCCCCGACGAGGGGGGGCCGAGAGAATACGCAGTATTTT.

V and J are TRBV5-6 and TRBJ2-5; 9 bases line up with TRBD2. The J segment lost 7 bases and the V segment lost 2 bases, leaving 3 bases of the junction unmatched. Germline lookup yields CDR1 SGHDT and CDR2 YYEEEE. The CDR3 consists of 13 residues. Here the CDR3 reads CASSFSGSGTQYF. In DNA form, the CDR3 reads TGTGCCAGCAGCTTTAGCGGGAGTGGGACCCAGTACTTC.